Here is one T cell receptor beta chain with its context. The target antigen is unknown. The sample comes from a study of shared clonotypes between healthy human individuals. Tens of thousands of T cell genomes (about 0.3 ug DNA) went into each PBMC replicate. Sequencing used immunoSEQ multiplex PCR; TCRdb keeps in-frame clones, though not all of them. The table has about 510,000 clones, almost 80% seen once; the top ten hold roughly an eighth. With 2 bases removed from V and 0 bases from J, the gap between germline ends came to 9 bases. There are 14 residues in the CDR3. Germline CDR1 is SGHRS and CDR2 is YFSETQ. Donors, healthy HIV-negative adults, lacked recent acute infections or vaccinations. The study's findings and limits: It was only blood that was sampled, and tissue repertoires likely differ.

Specimen: PBMCs. The source is a middle-aged woman in good health. Some clones in this sample may be carry-over from other donors' samples. The chain uses TRBV5-1 and TRBJ2-7; D is uncertain. The CDR3: CASSFGRHSYEQYF. DNA for the CDR3: TGCGCCAGCAGCTTCGGCAGACACTCCTACGAGCAGTACTTC.